This T cell receptor beta chain was captured by sequencing in a study of T cell repertoires in ileal Crohn's disease. Profiling relied on immunoSEQ multiplex PCR, and the TCRdb table lists in-frame clones only, not all of them. Here the sample spans some 5,600 clones, around 87% being singletons. This sample's time point: proximal margin of the surgical specimen (macroscopically non-inflamed). V was cut by 5 bases and J by 0 bases, with 14 bases left in between. Germline lookup yields CDR1 SGHVS and CDR2 FNYEAQ. This CDR3 contains 15 residues. The material sequenced was ileal tissue. This TCR was sampled from an adult with Crohn's disease. V usage is TRBV7-6 and J usage is TRBJ2-7; the D gene is possibly TRBD2 (6 bases). Here the CDR3 DNA reads TGTGCCAGCAGCGTCCGGGACTCTAGCTCCTACGAGCAGTACTTC. It encodes CASSVRDSSSYEQYF.